This is a list of T cell receptor beta chains from one sample in a study of OX40 agonist ivuxolimab in advanced cancers. TCRdb's copy holds only in-frame clones and misses some; the assay was immunoSEQ multiplex PCR. The sample contains fewer than 70,000 clones, about 89% of which appear only once. Source: CD4+ or CD8+ T cells sorted from blood, taken in a trial of the OX40 agonist ivuxolimab. Receptors originate from an adult with an advanced solid tumor such as melanoma, head and neck, liver or kidney cancer. Each CDR3 is given with its conserved first and last residue. The D gene is left open where the match is weak. The size entry is marked missing in some rows and otherwise reads once, few, many or a size class.

-,-,TRBJ1-4,TRBV7-2,CASSFGVGAREKLFF,TGTGCCAGCAGCTTTGGGGTCGGGGCCCGGGAAAAACTGTTTTTT
TRBD2,once,TRBJ2-1,TRBV9,CASSVGISGRGSNEQFF,TGTGCCAGCAGCGTAGGTATTAGCGGGAGAGGTAGTAATGAGCAGTTCTTC
TRBD1,-,TRBJ2-7,TRBV5-4,CASSFRDRESEQYF,TGTGCCAGCAGCTTTAGGGACAGGGAATCCGAGCAGTACTTC
TRBD2,few,TRBJ2-7,TRBV7-2,CASSLGLAGHAGYEQYF,TGTGCCAGCAGCTTAGGACTAGCGGGACATGCTGGGTACGAGCAGTACTTC
-,-,TRBJ2-3,TRBV9,CASSVSDGTDTQYF,TGTGCCAGCAGCGTGAGTGACGGCACAGATACGCAGTATTTT
TRBD2,-,TRBJ2-5,TRBV6-4,CASSDSLAGGPPGVKETQYF,TGTGCCAGCAGTGACAGCCTAGCGGGAGGGCCGCCGGGTGTGAAAGAGACCCAGTACTTC
-,-,TRBJ1-3,TRBV30,CAWTHDKGNTIYF,TGTGCCTGGACTCACGACAAGGGAAACACCATATATTTT
-,-,TRBJ1-3,TRBV5-1,CASSLEGSGNTIYF,TGCGCCAGCAGCTTGGAAGGGTCCGGAAACACCATATATTTT
TRBD2,-,TRBJ2-1,TRBV18,CASSPRTSGNNNEQFF,TGTGCCAGCTCACCACGGACTAGCGGGAATAACAATGAGCAGTTCTTC
-,-,TRBJ2-4,TRBV19,CASSPHLRQFGLLAKNIQYF,TGTGCCAGTAGTCCCCACCTCCGACAGTTCGGTCTTCTAGCCAAAAACATTCAGTACTTC
-,-,TRBJ1-1,TRBV18,CASSPAGTVNTEAFF,TGTGCCAGCTCACCGGCCGGTACTGTGAACACTGAAGCTTTCTTT
TRBD1,-,TRBJ2-7,TRBV18,CASSPRDRVEQYF,TGTGCCAGCTCACCACGGGACAGAGTCGAGCAGTACTTC
-,-,TRBJ1-5,TRBV19,CASSIGDTRNQPQHF,TGTGCCAGTAGTATAGGGGACACCCGCAATCAGCCCCAGCATTTT
TRBD1,-,TRBJ2-5,TRBV5-1,CASSLAGTGGETQYF,TGCGCCAGCAGCTTGGCCGGGACAGGGGGCGAGACCCAGTACTTC
TRBD1,few,TRBJ1-1,TRBV7-2,CASSRYRDRGQNTEAFF,TGTGCCAGCAGCCGCTACCGGGACAGGGGGCAGAACACTGAAGCTTTCTTT
-,-,TRBJ1-4,TRBV4-3,CASSQAPGGEKLFF,TGCGCCAGCAGCCAAGCGCCGGGGGGTGAAAAACTGTTTTTT
-,-,TRBJ1-1,TRBV6-6,CASSYSVGRGTEAFF,TGTGCCAGCAGTTACTCAGTAGGGAGAGGCACTGAAGCTTTCTTT
-,-,TRBJ1-3,TRBV19,CASSVSRTAGNTIYF,TGTGCCAGTAGTGTCTCTCGGACTGCTGGAAACACCATATATTTT
-,-,TRBJ1-6,TRBV5-1,CASSLRGPGGEALHF,TGCGCCAGCAGCCTCCGTGGCCCCGGGGGCGAGGCCCTCCACTTT
TRBD1,once,TRBJ1-5,TRBV19,CASSNYGTGLDQPQHF,TGTGCCAGTAGTAACTACGGGACAGGGCTCGATCAGCCCCAGCATTTT
TRBD2,-,TRBJ2-6,TRBV7-2,CASSSLALGANVLTF,TGTGCCAGCAGTTCACTAGCGCTTGGGGCCAACGTCCTGACTTTC
-,-,TRBJ2-7,TRBV28,CASISQGGHLYEQYF,TGTGCCAGCATCAGCCAGGGGGGCCACCTCTACGAGCAGTACTTC
-,few,TRBJ2-4,TRBV7-3,CASSLDQGNIQYF,TGTGCCAGCAGCCTAGATCAGGGAAACATTCAGTACTTC
TRBD1,-,TRBJ2-2,TRBV18,CASSRDRVPTGELFF,TGTGCCAGCTCCCGGGACAGGGTCCCCACCGGGGAGCTGTTTTTT
TRBD1,-,TRBJ2-7,TRBV15,CATSPYRGRVDEQYF,TGTGCCACCAGCCCCTATAGGGGGCGCGTCGACGAGCAGTACTTC
TRBD2,-,TRBJ2-1,TRBV2,CASSRTSGAYNEQFF,TGTGCCAGCAGCCGGACTAGCGGGGCCTACAATGAGCAGTTCTTC
TRBD2,-,TRBJ2-2,TRBV6-6,CASRPLAGTNTGELFF,TGTGCCAGCAGACCACTAGCGGGAACGAACACCGGGGAGCTGTTTTTT
TRBD2,-,TRBJ2-3,TRBV10-1,CASSKGLAGLAWTDTQYF,TGCGCCAGCAGTAAAGGACTAGCGGGTCTGGCCTGGACAGATACGCAGTATTTT